This T cell receptor beta chain comes out of a study of response to subunit inactivated influenza vaccine. Each CDR3 protein gets one entry after TCRdb re-called the RT-PCR reads with MiXCR. The sample holds about 570,000 distinct CDR3 sequences, over 9% seen once. CDR3 length: 13 amino acids. The V end was cut by 3 bases, the J end by 2 bases, with 7 bases between. This clonotype has more than one count but fewer than ten. These same records also appear under a second study, on T cells expressing NK-cell markers. From that second work: With UMIs, 5'RACE template switching was used to make TCR beta cDNA. In several donors, dominant CD3+CD56+NKG2C+ clonotypes ranked among the top 10 CD8+ clonotypes. Whether expanded NKG2C+ T cell clones were HCMV specific stayed uncertain.

V gene TRBV12-3 or TRBV12-4 combines with J gene TRBJ1-2; D is unclear. The specimen comprised PBMCs from blood, sampled on the day of vaccination. The receptor was derived from a man in his forties or fifties who received an inactivated influenza vaccine. This CDR3 reads CASSFPTNYGYTF. The DNA of the CDR3 is TGTGCCAGCAGTTTCCCCACGAACTATGGCTACACCTTC.